This T cell receptor (beta chain) was recorded in a study of cytomegalovirus exposure and HLA in healthy donors. Study-wide findings and caveats: Across all donors, roughly uniform sequencing depth was an assumption of the presence/absence analyses. Researchers catalogued around 150 TCR beta chains as cytomegalovirus-associated.

Germline values: CDR1 LNHDA, CDR2 SQIVND (reference sequence). Trimming took 1 base from V and 0 from J, leaving 7 bases between them. The CDR3 length is 14 residues. 13 Jbeta primers and 60 Vbeta primers were used for the PCR. Authors' data handling: Some 11 million shared chains were among the roughly 80 million unique TCR beta chains that a later analysis counted. Measured with immunoSEQ multiplex PCR; TCRdb has only the in-frame clones, and not every one. That table is the source of V, J and clone size, and D and trimming were worked out from the DNA. The table lists 150,000 to 200,000 clones, 84% of them singletons, with about 4.9% in the top ten. In the case of this clone: Its antigen is unknown.

This clonotype was obtained from a girl aged 10 to 17 in good health and CMV-seropositive. The sequenced sample was PBMCs. V is TRBV19 and J is TRBJ2-7, with D perhaps TRBD2 (5 bases). The CDR3 reads CASSIGLSSYEQYF. In nucleotides, the CDR3 is TGTGCCAGTAGTATAGGACTAAGCTCCTACGAGCAGTACTTC.